Listed below are T cell receptor beta chains from one sample, sequenced in a study of PD-L1 blockade in urothelial cancer. TCRdb's copy holds only in-frame clones and misses some; the assay was immunoSEQ multiplex PCR. The repertoire consists of tens of thousands of clones, with less than 90% occurring once and the leading ten covering 2.5% to 3%. The sequences come from PBMCs, collected around atezolizumab (anti-PD-L1) treatment. The receptors were sampled from an older man with urothelial cancer. Each CDR3 is given with its conserved first and last residue. The order of the fields is CDR3 length, V gene, J gene, CDR3 protein.

CDR3 length: 13; V gene: TRBV9; J gene: TRBJ2-1; CDR3 protein: CASSVDPGDEQFF
CDR3 length: 13; V gene: TRBV5-4; J gene: TRBJ1-1; CDR3 protein: CASSLAGNTEAFF
CDR3 length: 13; V gene: TRBV18; J gene: TRBJ2-5; CDR3 protein: CASSPDSQETQYF
CDR3 length: 13; V gene: TRBV5-1; J gene: TRBJ2-4; CDR3 protein: CASSLAGENIQYF
CDR3 length: 16; V gene: TRBV7-3; J gene: TRBJ2-6; CDR3 protein: CASSLSGGSGANVLTF
CDR3 length: 12; V gene: TRBV7-9; J gene: TRBJ1-2; CDR3 protein: CASSLGGDGYTF
CDR3 length: 15; V gene: TRBV19; J gene: TRBJ2-3; CDR3 protein: CASSIAAGHTDTQYF
CDR3 length: 18; V gene: TRBV7-8; J gene: TRBJ2-3; CDR3 protein: CASSLEGRTGTSTDTQYF
CDR3 length: 17; V gene: TRBV9; J gene: TRBJ1-2; CDR3 protein: CASSVVVGATRMDGYTF
CDR3 length: 15; V gene: TRBV9; J gene: TRBJ2-1; CDR3 protein: CASRGTSGGASEQFF
CDR3 length: 14; V gene: TRBV2; J gene: TRBJ2-7; CDR3 protein: CASTGTGNRYEQYF
CDR3 length: 16; V gene: TRBV30; J gene: TRBJ2-3; CDR3 protein: CAWSVRLAGPADTQYF
CDR3 length: 16; V gene: TRBV5-1; J gene: TRBJ1-1; CDR3 protein: CASSLQESIPNTEAFF
CDR3 length: 15; V gene: TRBV7-2; J gene: TRBJ1-2; CDR3 protein: CASSLDRQGSYGYTF
CDR3 length: 14; V gene: TRBV7-2; J gene: TRBJ2-5; CDR3 protein: CASSRDRAAETQYF
CDR3 length: 15; V gene: TRBV5-8; J gene: TRBJ2-1; CDR3 protein: CASSLAGISYNEQFF
CDR3 length: 15; V gene: TRBV4-3; J gene: TRBJ1-3; CDR3 protein: CASSSRPGSGNTIYF
CDR3 length: 14; V gene: TRBV28; J gene: TRBJ2-1; CDR3 protein: CASSSDSYYNEQFF
CDR3 length: 19; V gene: TRBV15; J gene: TRBJ2-6; CDR3 protein: CATSKEAGLPPFGANVLTF
CDR3 length: 14; V gene: TRBV18; J gene: TRBJ2-5; CDR3 protein: CASSPPGARETQYF
CDR3 length: 13; V gene: TRBV18; J gene: TRBJ1-2; CDR3 protein: CASSPQDSYGYTF
CDR3 length: 16; V gene: TRBV5-3; J gene: TRBJ1-2; CDR3 protein: CARSLARTGERKGYTF
CDR3 length: 17; V gene: TRBV30; J gene: TRBJ1-5; CDR3 protein: CAWSVRSGTASNQPQHF
CDR3 length: 14; V gene: TRBV28; J gene: TRBJ1-5; CDR3 protein: CASSDRGPGQPQHF
CDR3 length: 16; V gene: TRBV28; J gene: TRBJ2-2; CDR3 protein: CASRERDPTNTGELFF
CDR3 length: 15; V gene: TRBV28; J gene: TRBJ1-5; CDR3 protein: CASSFNRSPDQPQHF
CDR3 length: 13; V gene: TRBV6-6; J gene: TRBJ2-7; CDR3 protein: CASRSDSIGEQYF
CDR3 length: 15; V gene: TRBV6-5; J gene: TRBJ2-7; CDR3 protein: CASSNPSTGADEQYF
CDR3 length: 15; V gene: TRBV5-1; J gene: TRBJ1-5; CDR3 protein: CASSLLPGAAQPQHF
CDR3 length: 14; V gene: TRBV29-1; J gene: TRBJ2-1; CDR3 protein: CSVGGGSTYNEQFF
CDR3 length: 15; V gene: TRBV6-5; J gene: TRBJ2-7; CDR3 protein: CASSRDREVPKEQYF
CDR3 length: 12; V gene: TRBV19; J gene: TRBJ2-4; CDR3 protein: CASSTRGNIQYF
CDR3 length: 14; V gene: TRBV19; J gene: TRBJ1-1; CDR3 protein: CASSPGGKNTEAFF
CDR3 length: 14; V gene: TRBV28; J gene: TRBJ2-7; CDR3 protein: CASSFSDRGYEQYF
CDR3 length: 14; V gene: TRBV6-5; J gene: TRBJ2-7; CDR3 protein: CASSYNAGEGRQYF
CDR3 length: 14; V gene: TRBV19; J gene: TRBJ1-5; CDR3 protein: CASRGALSYQPQHF
CDR3 length: 13; V gene: TRBV30; J gene: TRBJ1-4; CDR3 protein: CAWNGRGNEKLFF